This record looks at one T cell receptor beta chain sequence and its context. Its specificity is not known. This specimen belongs to a study of radiotherapy plus CTLA-4 blockade in lung cancer. Notes on the study in general: Dynamics of early blood T cell clones, together with interferon-beta, were reportedly the best predictors of response. Clones derived from tumor TCRs expanded in blood after radiotherapy plus ipilimumab.

Chemo-refractory metastatic non-small-cell lung cancer patients underwent focal radiation alongside CTLA-4 blockade with ipilimumab. The method was immunoSEQ multiplex PCR; TCRdb's version includes in-frame clones alone and lacks a portion of them. The sample gives tens of thousands of clones, over 75% of which show up once; 20% to 25% is in the top ten. The CDR3 is 14 residues long. The V and J ends lost 5 bases and 1 base respectively, with 11 bases between them. Germline V lookup: CDR1 SGHTA, CDR2 FQGNSA. The V and J genes are TRBV7-2 and TRBJ2-5; D is uncertain. Sample: peripheral blood, taken from a patient treated with radiotherapy plus ipilimumab. This sequence originates from a human donor with non-small cell lung cancer that progressed on radiotherapy plus ipilimumab. The CDR3 protein is CASSLRRSQETQYF. The CDR3 DNA sequence: TGTGCCAGCAGCCTTCGACGGAGCCAAGAGACCCAGTACTTC.